Listed here are 14 T cell receptor beta chains from one sample, sequenced in a study of spatial heterogeneity in lung cancer. MiXCR, applied by TCRdb to the 5' RACE reads, yields one record per CDR3 protein. Among roughly 10,000 distinct CDR3 sequences listed, nearly 5.5% were seen once. Documented time point: sample taken at primary tumor resection. Tumor, nontumor lung or frozen PBMC supplied whole RNA that was sequenced unsorted. Sequenced here: PBMCs, sampled at surgery. All receptors come from a male donor with early-stage non-small cell lung cancer.

The chain uses TRBV7-9 and TRBJ1-5, with 7 bases fitting TRBD1. The CDR3 has 16 residues. Looked up from germline, CDR1 is SEHNR and CDR2 is FQNEAQ (reference sequence). Trimming cost V 5 bases and J 3 bases; bases outside gene matches: 10. DNA of the CDR3: TGTGCCAGCAGCCTGGGACAGCAAGGAAACAATCAGCCCCAGCATTTT. It specifies CASSLGQQGNNQPQHF.

This clonotype was found a few times. The chain uses TRBV5-1 and TRBJ2-2; 8 bases match TRBD1. The length of the CDR3 is 16 residues. Trimming removed 4 bases from V and 6 bases from J; junction bases left unmatched: 11. Germline CDR1 reads SGHRS; CDR2 reads YFSETQ. The CDR3, as DNA: TGCGCCAGCAGCCGCGCCGGACAGGGTGGCGCCGGGGAGCTGTTTTTT. This codes for CASSRAGQGGAGELFF.

This clonotype counts as medium-sized. The CDR3 region is CASTPPGLSTEAFF. The CDR3 nucleotides are TGTGCCAGCACCCCGCCGGGGCTATCCACTGAAGCTTTCTTT. The rearrangement links TRBV25-1 to TRBJ1-1; the D gene is possibly TRBD1 (5 bases). Germline V gene lookup returns CDR1 MGHDK and CDR2 SYGVNS. CDR3 size: 14 residues. The germline V and J ends were trimmed by 7 bases and 4 bases, with 16 bases remaining between them.

This clonotype has at least ten counts. This chain uses TRBV7-2 with TRBJ1-1; D gene ambiguous. Germline assignment: CDR1 SGHTA and CDR2 FQGNSA. This CDR3 is 15 amino acids long. V was clipped by 5 bases and J by 4 bases, with 17 bases between them. CDR3 in amino acids: CASSRAPIPGTEAFF. CDR3 DNA sequence: TGTGCCAGCAGCCGAGCTCCTATCCCTGGCACTGAAGCTTTCTTT. Combining the CDR3 with reference TRBV7-2 and TRBJ1-1 gives the whole variable domain GAGVSQSPSNKVTEKGKDVELRCDPISGHTALYWYRQSLGQGLEFLIYFQGNSAPDKSGLPSDRFSAERTGGSVSTLTIQRTQQEDSAVYLCASSRAPIPGTEAFFGQGTRLTVV.

This clonotype occurred many times. The chain carries TRBV4-3 and TRBJ2-1, with D maybe TRBD2 (6 bases). The CDR3 has 15 amino acids. Trimming pared 3 bases from V and 5 bases from J, leaving 14 bases between. Germline lookup yields CDR1 LGHNA and CDR2 YSLEER. The CDR3 protein is CASSHSQAGHNEQFF. The CDR3 bases are TGCGCCAGCAGCCACTCTCAAGCGGGCCACAATGAGCAGTTCTTC.

The chain employs TRBV29-1 and TRBJ2-3; 9 bases are shared with TRBD1. There are 15 residues in the CDR3. The J segment lost 2 bases and the V segment lost 4 bases, leaving 7 bases of the junction unmatched. Germline-derived CDR1 and CDR2 are SQVTM and ANQGSEA. CDR3 sequence: CSVVDRGHNTDTQYF. The CDR3 DNA reads as TGCAGCGTTGTGGACAGGGGACACAACACAGATACGCAGTATTTT.

This clonotype has ten or more counts. This rearrangement joins TRBV20-1 to TRBJ1-1, with a tentative D call TRBD1 (5 bases). The CDR3 loop spans 15 amino acids. Per germline, CDR1 DFQATT and CDR2 SNEGSKA (reference sequence). V shed 1 base and J shed 0 bases, with 12 bases lying between them. The CDR3 DNA reads as TGCAGTGCTAGAGGGGGCCTGATTCTGAACACTGAAGCTTTCTTT. The encoded protein is CSARGGLILNTEAFF.

This clonotype was seen many times. At one end, the junction sequence differs from germline, possibly due to a read error. V is TRBV28 and J is TRBJ2-1; no definite D call. Germline V gene lookup returns CDR1 MDHEN and CDR2 SYDVKM. CDR3 length equals 10 residues. CDR3: CASGRRGAVF. DNA of the CDR3: TGTGCCAGCGGACGTCGCGGTGCCGTCTTC.

The sample holds a few counts of this clonotype. J is TRBJ1-1 and V is TRBV12-5; a weak D match, TRBD1 (5 bases). CDR1 is LGHNT and CDR2 is FRNRAP in the germline V gene. The CDR3 covers 13 residues. The V end lost 6 bases, the J end lost 6 bases, and 14 bases lay between the germline ends. The CDR3 DNA sequence: TGTGCTAGTGGAGGGGATTCCGAGGCTGAAGCTTTCTTT. This codes for CASGGDSEAEAFF.

By frequency in the sample, this clonotype is medium-sized (0.01 to 0.1%). V usage is TRBV28 and J usage is TRBJ2-1, with 8 bases fitting TRBD2. This CDR3 has 15 residues. Germline V gene data show CDR1 as MDHEN and CDR2 as SYDVKM. Trimming cost V 6 bases and J 0 bases; bases outside gene matches: 4. The CDR3 loop reads CASSLAGPSYNEQFF. For the CDR3, the DNA is TGTGCCAGCAGCTTAGCGGGGCCCTCCTACAATGAGCAGTTCTTC.

There are many counts of this clonotype. This rearrangement joins TRBV5-1 to TRBJ2-1, with D perhaps being TRBD1 or TRBD2 (5 bases each). Trimming took off 3 bases at V and 8 bases at J, with 18 bases between the two ends. This CDR3 has 15 residues. Germline V lookup: CDR1 SGHRS, CDR2 YFSETQ. The CDR3 DNA reads as TGCGCCAGCAGCTCCCGGGACGGCAAGATCGATGAGCAGTTCTTC. The encoded protein is CASSSRDGKIDEQFF.

This clonotype was seen ten or more times. V is TRBV7-2 and J is TRBJ2-7; maybe TRBD2 (6 bases). The CDR3 runs to 14 residues. Germline CDR1 reads SGHTA; CDR2 reads FQGNSA. The V end lost 4 bases, the J end lost 2 bases, and 12 bases lay between the germline ends. The CDR3 protein is CASSWERVAYEQYF. Written as DNA, the CDR3 is TGTGCCAGCAGCTGGGAGCGGGTAGCCTACGAGCAGTACTTC.

This clonotype was seen repeatedly, ten times or more. V gene TRBV29-1 combines with J gene TRBJ1-1; the match to TRBD1 covers 8 bases. CDR3 length: 13 amino acids. The germline gives CDR1 SQVTM, CDR2 ANQGSEA. V was clipped by 4 bases and J by 3 bases; unmatched bases: 4. CDR3 residues: CSVGVTGDTEAFF. CDR3 DNA sequence: TGCAGCGTTGGTGTGACAGGGGACACTGAAGCTTTCTTT.

This clonotype was picked up many times. V is TRBV11-2 and J is TRBJ2-1, with D tentatively TRBD2 (6 bases). The CDR3 covers 14 residues. Germline V gene lookup returns CDR1 SGHAT and CDR2 FQNNGV. With 8 bases removed from V and 7 bases from J, the gap between germline ends came to 18 bases. CDR3 DNA: TGTGCCAGCCACGCTGGGGGGTCGACAAATGAGCAGTTCTTC. This gives the protein CASHAGGSTNEQFF.